Listed below are T cell receptor beta chains from one sample, sequenced in a study of T cell responses to AZD1222 COVID-19 vaccine. Sequencing was performed with immunoSEQ multiplex PCR; in TCRdb, only in-frame clones are kept and a portion is missing. Of over 150,000 clones in the sample, 87% were seen once. The material sequenced was peripheral blood, taken 28 days after the second AZD1222 dose. These receptor sequences come from an adult who received the AZD1222 COVID-19 vaccine. Both conserved end residues are part of each CDR3. The D gene is left open where the match is weak. The size field is filled for only some rows; it gives once, few, many or a size class.

V,size,length,D,J,CDR3,DNA
TRBV27,-,16,-,TRBJ2-6,CASSLSPTSGANVLTF,TGTGCCAGCAGTTTATCTCCCACCTCTGGGGCCAACGTCCTGACTTTC
TRBV6-2/TRBV6-3,-,14,-,TRBJ1-2,CASSYGVSNYGYTF,TGTGCCAGCAGTTATGGCGTGTCGAACTATGGCTACACCTTC
TRBV21-1,-,15,-,TRBJ1-6,CASSKDRGSYSPLHF,TGTGCCAGCAGCAAAGACAGGGGTTCGTACTCACCCCTCCACTTT
TRBV11-2,-,13,-,TRBJ2-7,CASSRDASYEQYF,TGTGCCAGCAGCCGGGACGCCTCCTACGAGCAGTACTTC
TRBV4-1,-,17,-,TRBJ1-5,CASSPRPREGGNQPQHF,TGCGCCAGCAGCCCTAGACCTCGGGAAGGGGGCAATCAGCCCCAGCATTTT
TRBV2,-,14,-,TRBJ2-3,CASSEKGNTDTQYF,TGTGCCAGCAGTGAAAAGGGAAACACAGATACGCAGTATTTT
TRBV3-1/TRBV3-2,-,20,TRBD2,TRBJ2-2,CASSLSDLGRGLPFTGELFF,TGTGCCAGCAGCCTCTCAGACCTCGGTCGGGGACTACCATTCACCGGGGAGCTGTTTTTT
TRBV28,-,16,TRBD2,TRBJ2-3,CASSELAGGGTDTQYF,TGTGCCAGCAGCGAACTAGCGGGGGGGGGCACAGATACGCAGTATTTT
TRBV10-3,-,13,-,TRBJ1-5,CAIRGESNQPQHF,TGTGCCATCAGGGGGGAGAGCAATCAGCCCCAGCATTTT
TRBV7-8,-,18,-,TRBJ2-1,CASSERGARGHSYNEQFF,TGTGCCAGCAGCGAACGGGGGGCGCGGGGGCACTCCTACAATGAGCAGTTCTTC
TRBV7-9,-,16,-,TRBJ1-1,CASSLVYGIANTEAFF,TGTGCCAGCAGCTTAGTTTATGGGATCGCGAACACTGAAGCTTTCTTT
TRBV7-9,-,14,-,TRBJ2-1,CASSLVWTRDEQFF,TGTGCCAGCAGCTTAGTGTGGACGCGGGATGAGCAGTTCTTC
TRBV29-1,-,12,-,TRBJ2-7,CSGSLGPGEQYF,TGCAGTGGGAGTCTTGGACCGGGGGAGCAGTACTTC
TRBV27,-,15,-,TRBJ2-3,CASSFGAIAPDTQYF,TGTGCCAGCAGTTTCGGGGCCATAGCGCCAGATACGCAGTATTTT
TRBV5-4,-,14,TRBD1,TRBJ1-2,CASSMTGAGNGYTF,TGTGCCAGCAGCATGACAGGGGCGGGCAATGGCTACACCTTC
TRBV19,few,15,-,TRBJ1-5,CASSMRGASGQPQHF,TGTGCCAGTAGTATGCGGGGGGCCAGTGGGCAGCCCCAGCATTTT
TRBV7-2,-,13,TRBD1,TRBJ2-7,CASRQTGVGEQYF,TGTGCCAGCAGACAGACAGGGGTAGGTGAGCAGTACTTC
TRBV5-5,-,14,-,TRBJ1-2,CASRQGLLNYGYTF,TGTGCCAGCAGGCAGGGGTTACTTAACTATGGCTACACCTTC
TRBV12-3/TRBV12-4,-,11,-,TRBJ2-1,CASSLYNEQFF,TGTGCCAGCAGTTTGTACAATGAGCAGTTCTTC
TRBV6-1,-,15,TRBD2,TRBJ2-3,CASSDSGGATDTQYF,TGTGCCAGCAGTGATAGCGGGGGGGCCACCGATACGCAGTATTTT
TRBV5-1,-,12,-,TRBJ2-3,CASSFSTDTQYF,TGCGCCAGCAGCTTTAGCACAGATACGCAGTATTTT
TRBV9,-,13,TRBD1,TRBJ1-2,CASTPTGMDGYTF,TGTGCCAGCACCCCGACAGGGATGGATGGCTACACCTTC
TRBV12-3/TRBV12-4,-,13,-,TRBJ1-1,CASSLTASTEAFF,TGTGCCAGCAGTTTAACGGCGAGCACTGAAGCTTTCTTT
TRBV6-1,-,21,-,TRBJ1-1,CASSEVATTLQGKIMNTEAFF,TGTGCCAGCAGTGAAGTTGCCACCACGTTGCAAGGGAAAATAATGAACACTGAAGCTTTCTTT
TRBV19,once,16,TRBD2,TRBJ2-3,CASSTIAGGPKGTQYF,TGTGCCAGTAGTACCATAGCGGGGGGACCAAAGGGTACGCAGTATTTT
TRBV19,-,14,-,TRBJ1-6,CASSMGGPSSPLHF,TGTGCCAGTAGTATGGGTGGGCCTAGTTCACCCCTCCACTTT
TRBV3-1/TRBV3-2,-,14,-,TRBJ1-1,CASSQEGGALEAFF,TGTGCCAGCAGCCAAGAAGGGGGGGCCCTTGAAGCTTTCTTT
TRBV5-1,once,14,TRBD1,TRBJ1-1,CASSLDPGQGRAFF,TGCGCCAGCAGTTTGGACCCGGGACAGGGCCGGGCTTTCTTT
TRBV2,few,13,-,TRBJ1-2,CASSEGPSRGYTF,TGTGCCAGCAGTGAAGGGCCTTCTCGTGGCTACACCTTC
TRBV18,-,19,TRBD2,TRBJ2-1,CASSPPYRLAGGLKNEQFF,TGTGCCAGCTCACCACCGTATCGCCTAGCGGGGGGTCTCAAGAATGAGCAGTTCTTC
TRBV7-2,-,16,TRBD2,TRBJ2-7,CASSLGLAGASYEQYF,TGTGCCAGCAGCTTAGGACTAGCGGGGGCAAGCTACGAGCAGTACTTC
TRBV5-6,-,15,-,TRBJ1-4,CASSLGSGYNEKLFF,TGTGCCAGCAGCTTGGGCTCAGGTTACAATGAAAAACTGTTTTTT